This entry concerns a single T cell receptor (beta chain). The data derive from a study of cytomegalovirus exposure and HLA in healthy donors. With 60 Vbeta and 13 Jbeta primers, the PCR was carried out. Clones were sequenced by immunoSEQ multiplex PCR, and TCRdb holds only the in-frame ones, with some missing. The listing contains over 100,000 clones. Germline CDR1 is MDHEN and CDR2 is SYDVKM. The junction had 6 bases not matched to a gene; V was cut back by 6 bases and J by 7 bases. The CDR3 has 13 amino acids. J is TRBJ1-2 and V is TRBV28, with 9 bases that match TRBD1. The sequenced sample was PBMCs. The sequence derives from a young man in good health and CMV-seronegative. The CDR3 spells CASRLTGGFGYTF. The DNA for the CDR3 is TGTGCCAGCAGGCTGACAGGGGGGTTTGGCTACACCTTC.